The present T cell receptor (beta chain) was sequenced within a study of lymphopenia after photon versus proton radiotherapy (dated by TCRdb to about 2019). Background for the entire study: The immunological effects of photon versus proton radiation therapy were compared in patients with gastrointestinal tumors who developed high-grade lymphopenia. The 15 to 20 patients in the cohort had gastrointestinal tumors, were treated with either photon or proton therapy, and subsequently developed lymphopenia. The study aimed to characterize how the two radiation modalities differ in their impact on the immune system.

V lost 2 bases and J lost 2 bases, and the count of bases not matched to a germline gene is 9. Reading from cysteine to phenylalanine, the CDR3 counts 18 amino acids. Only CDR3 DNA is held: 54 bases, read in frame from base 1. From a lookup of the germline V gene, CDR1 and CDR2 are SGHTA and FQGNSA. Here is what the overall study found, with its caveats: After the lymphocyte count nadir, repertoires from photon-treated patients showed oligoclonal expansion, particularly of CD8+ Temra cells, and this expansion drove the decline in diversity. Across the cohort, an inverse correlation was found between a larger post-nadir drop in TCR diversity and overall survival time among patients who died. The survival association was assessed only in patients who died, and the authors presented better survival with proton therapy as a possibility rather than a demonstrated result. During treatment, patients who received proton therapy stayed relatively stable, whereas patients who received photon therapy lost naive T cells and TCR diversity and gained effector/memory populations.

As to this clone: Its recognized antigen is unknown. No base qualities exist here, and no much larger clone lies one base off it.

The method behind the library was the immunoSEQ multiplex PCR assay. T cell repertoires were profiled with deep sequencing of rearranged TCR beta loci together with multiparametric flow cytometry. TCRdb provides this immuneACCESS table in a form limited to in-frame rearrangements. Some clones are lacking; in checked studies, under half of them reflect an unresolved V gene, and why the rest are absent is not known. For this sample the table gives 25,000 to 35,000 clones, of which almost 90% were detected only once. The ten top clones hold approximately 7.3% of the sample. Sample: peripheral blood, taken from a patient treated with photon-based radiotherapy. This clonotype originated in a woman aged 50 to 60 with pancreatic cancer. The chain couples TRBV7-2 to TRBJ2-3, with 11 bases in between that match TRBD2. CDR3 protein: CASSLFTISGRVTDTQYF. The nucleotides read TGTGCCAGCAGCTTATTCACCATTAGCGGGAGGGTCACAGATACGCAGTATTTT.